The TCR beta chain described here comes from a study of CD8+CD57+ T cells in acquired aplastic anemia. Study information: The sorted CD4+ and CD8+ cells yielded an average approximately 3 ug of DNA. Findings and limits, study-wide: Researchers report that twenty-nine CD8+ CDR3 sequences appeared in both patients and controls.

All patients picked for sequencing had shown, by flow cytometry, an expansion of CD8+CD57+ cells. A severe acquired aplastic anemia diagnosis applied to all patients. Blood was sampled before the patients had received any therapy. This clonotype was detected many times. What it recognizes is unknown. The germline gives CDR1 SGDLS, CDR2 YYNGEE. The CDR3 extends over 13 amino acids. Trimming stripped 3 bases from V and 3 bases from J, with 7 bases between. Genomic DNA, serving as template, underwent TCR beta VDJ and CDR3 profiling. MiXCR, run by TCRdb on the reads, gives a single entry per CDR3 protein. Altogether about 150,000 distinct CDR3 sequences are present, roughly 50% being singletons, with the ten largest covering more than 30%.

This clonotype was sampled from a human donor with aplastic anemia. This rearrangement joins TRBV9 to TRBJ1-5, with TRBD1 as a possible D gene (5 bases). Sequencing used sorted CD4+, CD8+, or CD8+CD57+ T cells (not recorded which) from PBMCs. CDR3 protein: CASSGGYNQPQHF. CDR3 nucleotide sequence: TGTGCCAGCAGCGGGGGGTACAATCAGCCCCAGCATTTT.